This T cell receptor (beta chain) was retrieved from a study of T cells in Graves' hyperthyroidism and ophthalmopathy. Study information: Any treatment followed the collection of peripheral blood at initial diagnosis. Study observations and caveats: Ophthalmopathy was distinguished from stable hyperthyroidism by 13 V-J signatures.

In this sample, this clonotype turned up many times. Antigen specificity is unknown. PBMCs were collected from an approximately 9.4 ml volume of fresh peripheral blood. RNA transcripts were the template for amplifying TCR beta CDR3 regions. When the TCR CDR3 underwent first-round RT-PCR, the HTBI primer set was used. TCRdb independently ran MiXCR on the multiplex PCR reads; one entry per CDR3 protein. The sample shows hundreds of thousands of distinct CDR3 sequences, roughly 13% of them seen only once. V was pared by 3 bases and J by 10 bases, with 13 bases between. Germline lookup yields CDR1 SGHRS and CDR2 YFSETQ. The CDR3 length is 12 residues.

This clonotype was obtained from a woman in her twenties or thirties with Graves' hyperthyroidism that later progressed to Graves' ophthalmopathy. J is TRBJ1-1 and V is TRBV5-1; tentative D call: TRBD1 (6 bases). Sequenced: blood. The DNA of the CDR3 is TGCGCCAGCAGCTCACAGGGCCAGGGAGCTTTCTTT. Protein: CASSSQGQGAFF.